Listed below are T cell receptor beta chains from one sample, sequenced in a study of blood T cell repertoires in COVID-19. TCRdb's copy holds only in-frame clones and misses some; the assay was immunoSEQ multiplex PCR. The sample has about 230,000 clones, approximately 80% seen once. The sample consisted of PBMCs or T cells enriched from blood (not recorded which). The receptor set was obtained from a man in his fifties or sixties who had recovered from COVID-19. Each CDR3 is given with its conserved first and last residue. The order of the fields is V gene, J gene, clone size, D gene, CDR3 DNA, CDR3 protein. A D gene is named only where the DNA matches it firmly. Size tells how often a clone was seen (once, few, many) or the class of an expanded clone, and some rows leave it out.

v_gene: TRBV5-1; j_gene: TRBJ2-7; abundance: .; d_gene: TRBD1; CDR3nt: TGCGCCAGCAGCAACTCGCCAGGACAGGGGATCGACGAGCAGTACTTC; CDR3aa: CASSNSPGQGIDEQYF
v_gene: TRBV5-1; j_gene: TRBJ1-2; abundance: .; d_gene: .; CDR3nt: TGCGCCAGCAGCACGGACAGTAACTATGGCTACACCTTC; CDR3aa: CASSTDSNYGYTF
v_gene: TRBV5-1; j_gene: TRBJ1-6; abundance: .; d_gene: TRBD1; CDR3nt: TGCGCCAGCAGCTCGGTAACCCTTGGGACAGGTCAAAATTCACCCCTCCACTTT; CDR3aa: CASSSVTLGTGQNSPLHF
v_gene: TRBV19; j_gene: TRBJ1-2; abundance: .; d_gene: TRBD1; CDR3nt: TGTGCCAGTAGCACCAAGACAGGGGCTAACTATGGCTACACCTTC; CDR3aa: CASSTKTGANYGYTF
v_gene: TRBV5-1; j_gene: TRBJ1-4; abundance: .; d_gene: .; CDR3nt: TGCGCCAGCAGCTTGGGTCTAGGGGATGAAAAACTGTTTTTT; CDR3aa: CASSLGLGDEKLFF
v_gene: TRBV19; j_gene: TRBJ1-2; abundance: .; d_gene: TRBD1; CDR3nt: TGTGCCAGTAGTACCCTTCCCGACAGGGGCTATGGCTACACCTTC; CDR3aa: CASSTLPDRGYGYTF
v_gene: TRBV5-1; j_gene: TRBJ1-2; abundance: .; d_gene: TRBD1; CDR3nt: TGCGCCAGCAGCCTCGCGACAGGGGATACCTATGGCTACACCTTC; CDR3aa: CASSLATGDTYGYTF
v_gene: TRBV29-1; j_gene: TRBJ1-1; abundance: .; d_gene: TRBD1; CDR3nt: TGCAGCGTCCAAGGGACAGCCACTGAAGCTTTCTTT; CDR3aa: CSVQGTATEAFF
v_gene: TRBV6-1; j_gene: TRBJ1-1; abundance: .; d_gene: .; CDR3nt: TGTGCCAGCAGTGAAAAAACGGGAGGGCTGAACACTGAAGCTTTCTTT; CDR3aa: CASSEKTGGLNTEAFF
v_gene: TRBV6-1; j_gene: TRBJ1-2; abundance: .; d_gene: .; CDR3nt: TGTGCCAGCAGTGCGAAAGACAGTCCCTGGAGGGATAACTATGGCTACACCTTC; CDR3aa: CASSAKDSPWRDNYGYTF
v_gene: TRBV11-3; j_gene: TRBJ1-1; abundance: .; d_gene: .; CDR3nt: TGTGCCAGCAGCTTAGGGTTGACTTACGGCACTGAAGCTTTCTTT; CDR3aa: CASSLGLTYGTEAFF
v_gene: TRBV2; j_gene: TRBJ1-2; abundance: .; d_gene: TRBD1; CDR3nt: TGTGCCAGCAGTGGGACAGGGGAGTATGGCTACACCTTC; CDR3aa: CASSGTGEYGYTF
v_gene: TRBV6-6; j_gene: TRBJ2-5; abundance: .; d_gene: .; CDR3nt: TGTGCCAGCAGTTACTCGCAGGGACTCCAAGAGACCCAGTACTTC; CDR3aa: CASSYSQGLQETQYF
v_gene: TRBV5-1; j_gene: TRBJ1-2; abundance: few; d_gene: TRBD1; CDR3nt: TGCGCCAGCAGCCCTGAGACAGGGAACAAAAACTATGGCTACACCTTC; CDR3aa: CASSPETGNKNYGYTF
v_gene: TRBV7-2; j_gene: TRBJ2-1; abundance: many; d_gene: .; CDR3nt: TGTGCCAGCAGCTTAGATTACAGGCAGTACAATGAGCAGTTCTTC; CDR3aa: CASSLDYRQYNEQFF
v_gene: TRBV7-2; j_gene: TRBJ2-1; abundance: .; d_gene: TRBD1; CDR3nt: TGTGCCAGCAGCTTACCCTCGGGACAGGGGGCCAATGAGCAGTTCTTC; CDR3aa: CASSLPSGQGANEQFF
v_gene: TRBV15; j_gene: TRBJ2-2; abundance: .; d_gene: .; CDR3nt: TGTGCCACCAGCAGACCGGACACGTCGAACACCGGGGAGCTGTTTTTT; CDR3aa: CATSRPDTSNTGELFF
v_gene: TRBV4-3; j_gene: TRBJ1-2; abundance: .; d_gene: .; CDR3nt: TGCGCCAGCAGCCAAGACTTACAGGGTGAAGTATATGGCTACACCTTC; CDR3aa: CASSQDLQGEVYGYTF
v_gene: TRBV7-9; j_gene: TRBJ2-5; abundance: .; d_gene: .; CDR3nt: TGTGCCAGCAGCTTAGGGGGAGGAGAGACCCAGTACTTC; CDR3aa: CASSLGGGETQYF